The TCR beta chain under discussion was sequenced for a study of blood T cell repertoires in COVID-19. At the level of the study: COVID-19 samples, acute and convalescent, were from the United States, Italy and Spain.

Original analysis: Reference gene primer amplification gave nucleated cell count estimates. Sequencing used immunoSEQ multiplex PCR; TCRdb keeps in-frame clones, though not all of them. V, J and clone size are taken as reported in that table, and D and trimming were inferred from the DNA itself. The sample consists of 200,000 to 300,000 clones, 80% to 90% of them appearing once. The V gene end was trimmed by 1 base and the J gene end by 0 bases; junction bases not matched to a gene: 3. The V gene's germline CDR1 is MGHRA and CDR2 YSYEKL. The CDR3 has 18 residues. The chain joins TRBV4-1 to TRBJ2-3; 14 bases fit TRBD2. This TCR was sampled from a woman between 35 and 50 years old with acute or convalescent COVID-19. Sequencing was performed on peripheral blood. The CDR3 nucleotides read TGCGCCAGCAGCCAAGTTGGACTAGCGGGGGGTAGCACAGATACGCAGTATTTT. Residues: CASSQVGLAGGSTDTQYF.